This paragraph covers one T cell receptor (beta chain) sequence. Its antigen is unknown. This CDR3 has 14 amino acids. The germline V and J ends were trimmed by 7 bases and 7 bases, with 16 bases remaining between them. The V gene's germline CDR1 is SNHLY and CDR2 FYNNEI. This entry is derived from a study of response to subunit inactivated influenza vaccine. TCRdb re-analysed the RT-PCR reads in MiXCR, keeping a single row per CDR3 protein. The profile covers over 750,000 distinct CDR3 sequences, with around 20% appearing a single time and 10% taken by the ten largest. Study findings and constraints: Researchers suggested that each seasonal influenza vaccination recruits few new T cells.

The sample in question was PBMCs from blood, obtained more than 4 days after vaccination. The TCR comes from a middle-aged man who received an inactivated influenza vaccine. The gene calls are TRBV2 and TRBJ2-2; a weak D match, TRBD2 (6 bases). CDR3 bases: TGTGCCAGCAAGGGACTTCTCGATGGCGGGGAGCTGTTTTTT. It encodes CASKGLLDGGELFF.